What follows is one T cell receptor (beta chain) and its context. This clone is a singleton in its sample. No antigen is known for it. No qualities accompany the bases; no much larger clone lies one base away. Germline trimming amounts to 8 bases on V and 5 bases on J, with 5 as the count of junction bases outside the gene matches. From cysteine to phenylalanine, the CDR3 is 13 amino acids long. Of all the DNA, just the CDR3 is kept, 39 bases in frame from base 1. The germline V gene specifies MDHEN as CDR1 and SYDVKM as CDR2. The data are from a study of T cell changes during pregnancy in multiple sclerosis (dated by TCRdb to about 2019). Regarding the complete study: The study looked at changes in the T cell repertoire across pregnancy in women with multiple sclerosis.

The protocol used for the library was the immunoSEQ multiplex PCR assay. The immuneACCESS repertoire file appears here via TCRdb, limited to in-frame rearrangements. These files lack a portion of the clones; in checked studies, under half of the deficit traces to unresolved V genes, and the cause of the others is not known. The sample table records 50,000 to 60,000 clones; over 80% of these occur just once. Around 0.16% of the sample is in the top ten clones. This sequence was found in a female donor in good health, enrolled as a control in a pregnancy study. The chain joins TRBV28 to TRBJ1-1, with 10 bases aligning to TRBD1. Sequencing was performed on CD4+ T cells from peripheral blood mononuclear cells, taken after pregnancy. The sequenced DNA: TGTGCCAGCTACGACAGGGGGCGAACTGAAGCTTTCTTT. Translated, it reads CASYDRGRTEAFF.